This T cell receptor beta chain comes out of a study of neurological immune-mediated disorders. Whole-study findings and limits: HTLV-1-associated myelopathy had the most TCR clonal expansion, whereas multiple sclerosis had the least (lower than in healthy controls).

PBMCs stored at -80 C, numbering 2 million, were the origin of the unsorted libraries. The team produced cDNA through 5'RACE using 10-nucleotide random UMIs. The yield of each sequencing run was over 170 million TCR-beta sequences from 15-18 subjects. TCRdb analysed the 5' RACE reads with MiXCR anew, one entry per CDR3 protein. The sample contains over 60,000 distinct CDR3 sequences, 4.8% of which appear only once. This clonotype was picked up many times. Its specificity is not known. J was trimmed by 3 bases and V by 0 bases; bases with no gene match: 5. Germline assignment: CDR1 SGHVS and CDR2 FNYEAQ. This CDR3 spans 16 amino acids.

This chain joins TRBV7-6 and TRBJ2-3; TRBD2 aligns across 8 bases. Specimen: PBMCs. The receptor's source is a woman aged 65 to 85 with multiple sclerosis. CDR3 amino acids: CASSLAGGLETDTQYF. CDR3 in DNA: TGTGCCAGCAGCTTAGCGGGGGGACTAGAAACAGATACGCAGTATTTT. The complete variable domain, with remaining parts taken from reference TRBV7-6 and TRBJ2-3, reads GAGVSQSPRYKVTKRGQDVALRCDPISGHVSLYWYRQALGQGPEFLTYFNYEAQQDKSGLPNDRFSAERPEGSISTLTIQRTEQRDSAMYRCASSLAGGLETDTQYFGPGTRLTVL.